The clone carrying this T cell receptor beta chain was observed a handful of times. Trimming took 1 base from V and 3 from J; bases not matched to a gene: 10. The length of the CDR3 is 16 residues. CDR1 is SQVTM and CDR2 is ANQGSEA in the germline V gene. The sample is drawn from a study of identical twins. Each cDNA held unique molecular identifiers, and template switching gave it a universal primer site. TCRdb processed the 5' RACE reads anew with MiXCR; each CDR3 protein has one entry. The sample has hundreds of thousands of distinct CDR3 sequences, 6.5% to 9.5% seen once. Separately, the same data were catalogued under a study of yellow fever vaccine responses in identical twins.

Specimen: memory (CD45RO+) T cells sorted from blood. The chain carries TRBV29-1 and TRBJ2-3; 7 bases are shared with TRBD2. The TCR sequence derives from a woman aged 18-29 years in good health. CDR3 protein: CSVEVGLAVRTDTQYF. The CDR3 region has the DNA TGCAGCGTTGAAGTAGGGCTAGCGGTGCGTACAGATACGCAGTATTTT.